This T cell receptor (beta chain) was captured by sequencing in a study of monozygotic twins with inflammatory bowel disease. Comments on this clonotype: The antigen is undetermined.

The CDR3 contains 18 residues. The germline V gene encodes CDR1 LNHNV and CDR2 YYDKDF (reference sequence). Researchers collected around 2.5 ml of blood per donor. Study results and caveats: Whereas healthy co-twins had higher TCRbeta diversity (inverse Simpson), IBD patients had lower diversity.

The template switching step added UMIs that contained a 6-nucleotide sample barcode. Following a re-call of the 5' RACE reads, TCRdb has one entry per CDR3 protein and lacks DNA. The table for this sample gives about 150,000 distinct CDR3 sequences. This receptor was identified in a human donor with ulcerative colitis or Crohn's disease, or a healthy co-twin of an affected twin (not recorded which). What was sequenced was blood. The V gene is TRBV15, the J gene TRBJ2-5; TCRdb picks TRBD2, but there is no DNA to check that call. CDR3 residues: CATSRDPRTSGRVETQYF.